This TCR beta chain appears in the sequencing data of a study of early T cells in non-severe SARS-CoV-2 infection. Study overall: Investigators sequenced bulk RNA drawn from unsorted whole blood, and chains remained unpaired. The study, taken as a whole, reports: Anti-spike CD8 specificities were favored by VDJdb matching, whose results missed private and CD4 specificities.

The V gene lost 5 bases and the J gene lost 2 bases, with 21 bases spanning the gap. This CDR3 contains 17 residues. The V gene's germline CDR1 is SNHLY and CDR2 FYNNEI. This clonotype was observed a handful of times. As yet, its antigen is unknown. As part of library construction, unique molecular identifiers were attached to individual cDNA molecules. TCRdb passed the 5' RACE reads through MiXCR, listing each CDR3 protein once. The data hold about 100,000 distinct CDR3 sequences, with approximately 13% observed a single time. The V gene is TRBV2, the J gene TRBJ2-5; D possibly corresponds to TRBD2 (5 bases). The sequencing input was whole blood. The TCR comes from an adult who was a healthcare worker with PCR-confirmed SARS-CoV-2 infection or an uninfected control (not recorded which). CDR3 bases: TGTGCCAGCAGTAAATTCACGGGGTTCGGGCGGCAAGAGACCCAGTACTTC. It codes for CASSKFTGFGRQETQYF.